This T cell receptor beta chain was captured in a study of fetal regulatory T cell absence and autoimmunity. This CDR3 region has 14 residues. Germline V gene lookup returns CDR1 SNHLY and CDR2 FYNNEI. V trimming: 10 bases; J trimming: 4 bases; junction bases outside the gene matches: 9. Sequencing was at survey level. Sequencing was performed with immunoSEQ multiplex PCR; in TCRdb, only in-frame clones are kept and a portion is missing. The table shows around 45,000 clones, with roughly 83% occurring only once. Overall study results and limits: Compared with cord blood, pancreas showed oligoclonal TCR enrichment, some clones over 90-fold.

As regards this clone: The antigen remains unidentified.

The source material was cord blood. The TCR comes from a newborn boy with IPEX syndrome. This rearrangement joins TRBV2 to TRBJ2-1; 8 bases agree with TRBD1. The CDR3 DNA is TGTGCCACCCTGGCCGGGACAGGTTACAATGAGCAGTTCTTC. Residues: CATLAGTGYNEQFF.